This T cell receptor beta chain emerged from a study of patients and donors after allogeneic stem cell transplantation. Between the trimmed V and J ends, which lost 5 bases and 7 bases, there was a span of 8 bases. Germline CDR1 reads SGHTA; CDR2 reads FQGNSA. The CDR3 length is 11 residues. Using its own MiXCR run on the RT-PCR reads, TCRdb lists one record per CDR3 protein. The repertoire holds about 160,000 distinct CDR3 sequences, about 30% seen once, with around 3.3% in the top ten. This clonotype was recorded at least ten times. The receptor comes from a human donor who was either an allogeneic HSCT recipient or a stem cell or donor lymphocyte infusion donor (not recorded which). It is not recorded whose cells these are; they may come from a transplant donor. The V and J genes are TRBV7-2 and TRBJ1-2; no definite D call. Input material: blood, either unsorted or a sorted T cell fraction (not recorded which). The CDR3: CASSPVAGYTF. The CDR3 DNA reads TGTGCCAGCAGCCCCGTTGCTGGCTACACCTTC. The whole variable domain, filled in from reference TRBV7-2 and TRBJ1-2, reads GAGVSQSPSNKVTEKGKDVELRCDPISGHTALYWYRQSLGQGLEFLIYFQGNSAPDKSGLPSDRFSAERTGGSVSTLTIQRTQQEDSAVYLCASSPVAGYTFGSGTRLTVV.